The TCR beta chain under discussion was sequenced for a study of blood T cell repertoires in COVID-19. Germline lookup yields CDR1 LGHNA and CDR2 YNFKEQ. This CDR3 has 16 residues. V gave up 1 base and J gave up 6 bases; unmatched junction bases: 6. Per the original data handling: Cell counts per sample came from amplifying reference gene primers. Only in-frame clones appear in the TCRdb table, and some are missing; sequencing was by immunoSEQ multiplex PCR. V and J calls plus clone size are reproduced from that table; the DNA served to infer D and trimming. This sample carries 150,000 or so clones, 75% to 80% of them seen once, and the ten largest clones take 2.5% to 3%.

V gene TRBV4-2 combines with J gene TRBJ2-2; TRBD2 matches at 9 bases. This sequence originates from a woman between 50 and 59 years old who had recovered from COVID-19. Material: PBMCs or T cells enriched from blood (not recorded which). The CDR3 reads CASSQGLAGEAGELFF. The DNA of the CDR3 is TGTGCCAGCAGCCAAGGGTTAGCGGGAGAAGCCGGGGAGCTGTTTTTT.